This T cell receptor (beta chain) emerged from a study of blood T cells in healthy people across ages. Using a J-beta primer mix together with a sample-barcoded 5' primer, a second PCR was run for about 6 to 12 cycles. Each cDNA was tagged by a template-switch adaptor containing 12 random nucleotides. Using its own MiXCR run on the 5' RACE reads, TCRdb lists one record per CDR3 protein. Of just over 800,000 distinct CDR3 sequences in the sample, approximately 67% were seen once. PBMCs were isolated at a quantity of at least 7 million per sample. With 8 bases removed from V and 1 base from J, the gap between germline ends came to 11 bases. This CDR3 comprises 13 residues. Per germline, CDR1 SGHTA and CDR2 FQGNSA.

This TCR came from a man aged 25 to 45 in good health. The sequencing sample was made of blood. This sequence joins TRBV7-2 and TRBJ2-5; no clear D gene. Here the CDR3 reads CASGSRFQETQYF. The CDR3, as DNA: TGTGCCAGCGGGTCGCGATTCCAAGAGACCCAGTACTTC.